This T cell receptor (beta chain) stems from a study of T cell responses to AZD1222 COVID-19 vaccine (dated by TCRdb to the early 2020s). Regarding the study in general: A total of 230 to 250 trial participants underwent TCR sequencing, of whom around 200 received two doses of AZD1222 and some 26 received two doses of the MenACWY control vaccine. Trial participants were enrolled into age subgroups of 18-55, 56-69 and 70-plus years, which contained approximately 150, 28 and 58 TCR-sequenced participants, respectively.

The CDR3 regions of human TCRbeta chains were analyzed by immunosequencing. The authors' pipeline ran thus. TCRs in the repertoires were matched against a reference library of SARS-CoV-2-specific TCRs that had been generated with the MIRA antigen-specificity platform. Breadth meant the fraction of unique TCRs that were SARS-CoV-2-associated, whereas depth meant the fraction of total T cells that were SARS-CoV-2-associated. Using the MIRA data, each spike-specific TCR was mapped to the spike region that the TCR reacts to and placed in a CD4 or CD8 class. Log10-transformed breadth and depth values were compared by one-way ANOVA with Sidak's multiple comparisons tests. The source is immuneACCESS, and TCRdb retained only in-frame sequences with V and J called. Part of the clones is not carried over; for the studies checked, unresolved V genes explain less than half of this, and the remainder is unexplained. That table furnishes V, J and clone size, whereas the DNA furnished D and trimming. The sample records about 130,000 clones, 90% of which are singletons. About 4.3% of the sample belongs to the ten largest clones.

Concerning this clone: Its cognate antigen has yet to be identified. Base-call qualities are not available, and no considerably larger clone is one nucleotide away.

V is clipped by 4 bases and J by 13 bases, and the sequence between their germline boundaries is 13 bases long. The CDR3 measures 11 amino acids from cysteine to phenylalanine. Solely the CDR3 DNA is kept, with 33 bases framed from the first base. The germline V gene provides CDR1 SGHAT and CDR2 FQNNGV. On the study overall, not on this receptor specifically: Conclusions about previously exposed vaccinees are limited, since just five to seven AZD1222 recipients were seropositive for SARS-CoV-2 at baseline. Participants were mostly white British and included more females than males, and it was suggested by the authors that clonal diversity may have been underestimated. After two AZD1222 doses, spike-specific TCR breadth and depth were significantly higher than at day 0 and than in MenACWY recipients. In the small 56-69-year group, the increase in depth fell short of significance, most likely because of low power. CD4 TCRs associated with the vaccine covered the entire spike protein, and the dominant responses were in regions 160-218 and 743-854. Reportedly, close to half of the unique spike-specific TCRs recognized epitopes lying outside the regions that are mutated in the B.1.351 and B.1.1.7 variants. Because no day 14 peak-response samples were available, the repertoires could be characterized only after the peak T cell response.

Read against the paper, the sample's time point label means: baseline before first vaccination. The treatment or condition label, as the study defines it: meningococcal conjugate vaccine given as trial control. Vaccinee samples came from UK trials COV001 and COV002, including a single-blind randomized controlled phase 2/3 trial of AZD1222 (ChAdOx1 nCoV-19) in healthy adults. Trial participant PBMC samples were collected at day 0 and day 28 after the second dose for TCRbeta chain sequencing. The sequencing used peripheral blood, collected on day 0 of MenACWY control vaccination. The chain was built from TRBV11-2 and TRBJ2-5; no D gene call is confident. This TCR was recovered from an adult in good health. In nucleotide form, the sequence is TGTGCCAGCAGCTCGACTCGGACGCCGTACTTC. It is translated as CASSSTRTPYF.